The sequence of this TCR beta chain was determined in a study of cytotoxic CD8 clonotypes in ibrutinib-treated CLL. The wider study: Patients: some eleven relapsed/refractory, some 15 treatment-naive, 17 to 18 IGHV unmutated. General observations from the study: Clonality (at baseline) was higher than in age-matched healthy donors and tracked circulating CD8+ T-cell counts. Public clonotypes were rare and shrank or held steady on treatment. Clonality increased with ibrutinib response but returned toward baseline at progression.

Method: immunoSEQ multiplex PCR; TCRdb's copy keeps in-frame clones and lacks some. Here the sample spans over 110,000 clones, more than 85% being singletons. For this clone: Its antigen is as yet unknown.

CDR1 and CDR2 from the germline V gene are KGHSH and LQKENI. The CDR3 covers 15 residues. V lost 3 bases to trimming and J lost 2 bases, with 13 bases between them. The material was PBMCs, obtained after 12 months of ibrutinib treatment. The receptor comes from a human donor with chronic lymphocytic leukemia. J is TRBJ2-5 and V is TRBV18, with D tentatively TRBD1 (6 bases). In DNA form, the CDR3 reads TGTGCCAGCTCACCGACAGGACAGAAACAAGAGACCCAGTACTTC. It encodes CASSPTGQKQETQYF. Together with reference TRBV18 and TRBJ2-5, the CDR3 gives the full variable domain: NAGVMQNPRHLVRRRGQEARLRCSPMKGHSHVYWYRQLPEEGLKFMVYLQKENIIDESGMPKERFSAEFPKEGPSILRIQQVVRGDSAAYFCASSPTGQKQETQYFGPGTRLLVL.